The source of this T cell receptor beta chain is a study of shared clonotypes between healthy human individuals (dated by TCRdb to about 2020). With regard to the full study: The cohort included three men and a couple of women between 18 and 49 years of age. For each donor, CD4 naive and CD4 memory were each run on three plates, CD8 naive on two plates, and CD8 memory on one plate. To estimate repertoire size and how much clonotype sharing occurs between individuals, the study deeply sequenced the blood TCR repertoires of 4 to 6 healthy adults. To increase sequencing depth and limit assay-specific biases, different laboratories used diverse techniques to prepare libraries and sequence TCR repertoires. Per donor, leukapheresis produced somewhere between about 0.85 and 10 billion PBMCs.

V lost 7 bases and J lost 1 base; the stretch between them is 19 bases long. Taken from the germline V gene (reference sequence), the CDR1 and CDR2 loops are LNHDA and SQIVND. The CDR3 measures 16 amino acids from cysteine to phenylalanine. This entry keeps only the CDR3 DNA: 48 bases, framed from base 1. Results the study describes overall, beyond this receptor: Clonotypes shared by all four sorted-subset donors showed higher generation probabilities than non-shared clonotypes. Sampling was restricted to blood, and TCR repertoires in tissues likely differ from the TCR repertoires found in blood. Because the study included a small number of donors, the genetic and exposure-history diversity represented was limited. Incomplete sequencing was indicated by rarefaction of sorted-subset datasets, despite the large sequencing depth. Across a handful of donors, roughly 5.1% of naive CD4, around 3.5% of naive CD8, 2% to 2.5% of memory CD4, and approximately 0.42% of memory CD8 clonotypes were shared. Based on pairwise subsampling, the degree of clonotype sharing among donors was expected to be affected by sequencing depth. Naive subsets generally had larger estimated clonotype richness than memory subsets did.

Donors were healthy HIV-negative adults with no recently reported acute infections or vaccinations. All donors were Caucasian adults living in Nashville, Tennessee, USA. Magnetic negative selection was used to enrich CD4+ T cells, after which naive cells were positively selected on CD45RA and the negative fraction became the memory subset. Blood was collected by leukapheresis, and PBMCs were isolated by Ficoll-Histopaque density gradient centrifugation and then cryopreserved in liquid nitrogen vapor phase. Purity and quantity of every magnetically sorted T cell population were checked by analytical flow cytometry. Genomic DNA was isolated from every sorted fraction and measured by UV absorbance on a Nanodrop 2000c. Using the deep immunoSEQ assay, multiplex PCR amplified TCR CDR3 regions from genomic DNA. Extracted genomic DNA from each cell subset was distributed evenly across all wells of several immunoSEQ 96-well plates, and each plate was treated as a replicate. Each replicate PCR for sorted subsets received roughly 200 ng genomic DNA, equal to tens of thousands of T cell genomes. Purified libraries were measured with a Qubit 3.0 fluorometer, size-checked on a Bioanalyzer 2100, and measured again with the KAPA Library Quantification kit. A separate single-read 150-cycle Illumina NextSeq 550 flow cell was used to sequence each immunoSEQ 96-well plate. In the source study's methods: Because the immunoSEQ output included only junctional sequences and no quality scores, the filtering could not be the same as the filtering used for full-length reads. Sequences were annotated with PyIR, a Python wrapper for IgBLAST v1.9, and V/J genes and CDR3 were assigned using IMGT germline references. Reads were removed for weak V/J assignments (E-value above 1e-6), missing CDR3, stop codons, out-of-frame junctions, or ambiguous translated residues. V3J clonotypes were defined by identical inferred V gene, J gene, and CDR3 amino acid sequence. To compute the percentage overlap between repertoires, the number of shared unique clonotypes was divided by the size of the smaller repertoire. Three approaches were used to assess repertoire richness: RTK rarefaction, the Chao1 estimator, and Recon v2.1 estimates of unobserved clonotypes. For all TCRbeta clonotypes obtained by the gDNA method from a few donors, generation probabilities were computed with OLGA. TCRdb's version of the immuneACCESS table is confined to in-frame rearrangements and falls short of the full clone set. An unresolved V gene accounts for under half of the shortfall where checked; the remainder is of unknown origin. V and J calls and clone size follow that table, whereas D and trimming were derived from the DNA. Here the sample has more than 2,000,000 clones; over 90% occur a single time. The top ten hold about 0.39% of the sample.

Remarks on this clone: It has no known antigen specificity. Nothing much larger sits one base from this clone, and base qualities are not available.

The chain employs TRBV19 and TRBJ1-1; a tentative D call is TRBD1 (6 bases match). The sequence was obtained from a man aged 18 to 35 in good health. Some clones in this sample may be carry-over from other donors' samples. Sequencing used naive CD4+ T cells from PBMCs. The cell subset or site label corresponds to: CD45RA+ positively selected. The nucleotide sequence is given as TGTGCCAGTACCTACCCTGGGGTGGGGGCGAACACTGAAGCTTTCTTT. It is translated as CASTYPGVGANTEAFF.